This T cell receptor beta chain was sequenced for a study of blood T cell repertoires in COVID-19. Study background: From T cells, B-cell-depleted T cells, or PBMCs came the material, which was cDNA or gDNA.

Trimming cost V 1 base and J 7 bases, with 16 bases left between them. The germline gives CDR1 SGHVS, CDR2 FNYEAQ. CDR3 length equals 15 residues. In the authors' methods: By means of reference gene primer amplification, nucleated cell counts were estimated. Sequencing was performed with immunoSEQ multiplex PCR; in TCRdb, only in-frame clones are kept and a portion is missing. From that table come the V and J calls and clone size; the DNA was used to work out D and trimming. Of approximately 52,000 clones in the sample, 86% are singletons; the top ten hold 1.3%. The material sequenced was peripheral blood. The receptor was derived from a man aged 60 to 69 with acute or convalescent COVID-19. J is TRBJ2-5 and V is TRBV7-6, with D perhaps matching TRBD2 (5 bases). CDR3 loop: CASSLDPAAAGTQYF. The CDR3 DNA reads TGTGCCAGCAGCTTAGATCCCGCGGCGGCGGGGACCCAGTACTTC.